This T cell receptor beta chain was found in a study of blood T cell repertoires in COVID-19. About the research overall: Acute and convalescent COVID-19 samples came from the United States, Italy and Spain. Sample material is recorded as cDNA or gDNA derived from T cells, B-cell-depleted T cells, or PBMCs.

During active infection, Seattle patients enrolled and were then monitored through disease. As processed by the authors: From reference gene primer amplification, estimates of nucleated cell counts were derived. Some clones are missing from TCRdb's copy, which holds only in-frame ones; the method was immunoSEQ multiplex PCR. Clone size and V and J calls were adopted from that table, with D and trimming inferred from the DNA. Of some 50,000 clones listed, roughly 93% are singletons. Trimming took 4 bases from V and 0 from J, leaving 15 bases between them. CDR1 MGHRA and CDR2 YSYEKL come from the germline V gene. The length of the CDR3 is 16 residues.

The sample was peripheral blood. The clonotype was recovered from a man in his fifties or sixties with COVID-19, enrolled during active disease. This chain connects TRBV4-1 to TRBJ1-1; D is uncertain. This chain's CDR3 is CASSLGTAQMNTEAFF. CDR3 in DNA: TGCGCCAGCAGCCTCGGTACAGCCCAAATGAACACTGAAGCTTTCTTT.